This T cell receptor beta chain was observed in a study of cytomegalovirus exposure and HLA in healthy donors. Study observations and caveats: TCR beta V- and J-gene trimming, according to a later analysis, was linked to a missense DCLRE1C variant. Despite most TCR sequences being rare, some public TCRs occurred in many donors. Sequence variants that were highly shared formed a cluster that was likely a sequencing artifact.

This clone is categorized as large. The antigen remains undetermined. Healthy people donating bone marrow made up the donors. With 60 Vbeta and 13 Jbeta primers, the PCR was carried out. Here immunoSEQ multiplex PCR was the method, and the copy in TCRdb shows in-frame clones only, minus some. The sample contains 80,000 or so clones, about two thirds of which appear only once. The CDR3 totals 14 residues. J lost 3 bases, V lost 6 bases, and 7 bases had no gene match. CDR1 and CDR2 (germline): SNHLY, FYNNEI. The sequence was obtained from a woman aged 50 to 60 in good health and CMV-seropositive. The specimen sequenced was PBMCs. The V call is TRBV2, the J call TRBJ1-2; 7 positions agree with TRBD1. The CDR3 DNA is TGTGCCAGCAGACAGGGGATGTTAGACTATGGCTACACCTTC. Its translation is CASRQGMLDYGYTF.